The 30 T cell receptor beta chains reported below all come from one sample, sequenced in a study of blood T cell repertoires in COVID-19. The method was immunoSEQ multiplex PCR; TCRdb's version includes in-frame clones alone and lacks a portion of them. The sample lists hundreds of thousands of clones; around nine tenths were seen once. The sequenced material came from PBMCs or T cells enriched from blood (not recorded which). The receptor set was obtained from a woman aged 45-60 years who had recovered from COVID-19.

The genes are TRBV5-1 and TRBJ1-6, with 9 nucleotides matching TRBD1. This CDR3 is 15 amino acids long. The J segment lost 10 bases and the V segment lost 7 bases, leaving 12 bases of the junction unmatched. Germline loops: CDR1 SGHRS, CDR2 YFSETQ. CDR3 sequence (DNA): TGCGCCAGCGCCGAAAAGACAGGGGGAGGGTCACCCCTCCACTTT. Its translation is CASAEKTGGGSPLHF.

The chain is built from TRBV2 and TRBJ2-1; perhaps TRBD2 as D (6 bases). CDR3 length: 14 residues. The V end was cut by 1 base, the J end by 4 bases, with 8 bases between. Germline CDR1 is SNHLY and CDR2 is FYNNEI. The DNA for the CDR3 is TGTGCCAGCAGTGAAGGGGGGACTTACAATGAGCAGTTCTTC. It is translated as CASSEGGTYNEQFF.

The chain is built from TRBV18 and TRBJ1-1; no firm D call. The CDR3 totals 13 residues. The germline CDR1 and CDR2 sequences are KGHSH and LQKENI. V was pared by 3 bases and J by 0 bases, with 5 bases between. CDR3 sequence (DNA): TGTGCCAGCTCACCTAACATGAACACTGAAGCTTTCTTT. It specifies CASSPNMNTEAFF.

The rearrangement uses TRBV5-5 and TRBJ2-5, with 10 bases identical to TRBD2. Germline V gene data show CDR1 as SGHKS and CDR2 as YYEKEE (reference sequence). CDR3 length: 16 residues. The V and J ends lost 0 bases and 4 bases, in that order; junction bases with no gene match: 6. CDR3 in DNA: TGTGCCAGCAGCTTGGGGCTAGCGGGAGCGGCAGAGACCCAGTACTTC. It yields the protein CASSLGLAGAAETQYF. The full variable domain, its missing parts supplied by reference TRBV5-5 and TRBJ2-5, is DAGVTQSPTHLIKTRGQQVTLRCSPISGHKSVSWYQQVLGQGPQFIFQYYEKEERGRGNFPDRFSARQFPNYSSELNVNALLLGDSALYLCASSLGLAGAAETQYFGPGTRLLVL.

The sample holds one count of this clone. The chain links TRBV12-3 or TRBV12-4 to TRBJ2-7; D not resolved. The CDR3 spans 13 residues. Between the trimmed V and J ends, which lost 5 bases and 3 bases, there was a span of 11 bases. Here the CDR3 DNA reads TGTGCCAGCAGTCTGCGACATAGCTACGAGCAGTACTTC. Its protein product is CASSLRHSYEQYF.

The chain recombines TRBV23-1 with TRBJ2-3; a weak D match, TRBD1 (6 bases). TRBV23-1 is an open reading frame, and its role is uncertain. This CDR3 contains 17 residues. The V end lost 4 bases, the J end lost 3 bases, and 20 bases lay between the germline ends. CDR3 in amino acids: CASSRLEQGRGTDTQYF. DNA for the CDR3: TGCGCCAGCAGTCGTCTAGAACAGGGTCGGGGAACAGATACGCAGTATTTT.

J is TRBJ1-1 and V is TRBV9; TRBD1 agrees at 9 bases. The CDR3 covers 15 residues. After removal of 5 bases from V and 1 base from J, the junction contained 6 bases not matched to a gene. Germline V gives CDR1 SGDLS, CDR2 YYNGEE. The DNA of the CDR3 is TGTGCCAGCAGTGCGAAGACAGGGGGGAACACTGAAGCTTTCTTT. Residues: CASSAKTGGNTEAFF.

This sequence joins TRBV5-6 and TRBJ1-2; no firm D call. The CDR3 totals 13 residues. V was clipped by 0 bases and J by 4 bases, with 7 bases between them. The germline V gene encodes CDR1 SGHDT and CDR2 YYEEEE. The CDR3 loop is CASSLGLSYGYTF. CDR3 DNA sequence: TGTGCCAGCAGCTTGGGCCTCAGCTATGGCTACACCTTC.

The CDR3 region is CASSTRTGNTEAFF. The CDR3 DNA reads as TGTGCCAGCAGCACCCGTACAGGGAACACTGAAGCTTTCTTT. The chain employs TRBV3-1 (or the pseudogene TRBV3-2) and TRBJ1-1; D possibly corresponds to TRBD1 (5 bases). The V end lost 5 bases, the J end lost 1 base, and 11 bases lay between the germline ends. Germline V gene lookup returns CDR1 LGHDT and CDR2 YNNKEL (reference sequence). CDR3 length equals 14 residues.

To note about this clone: A much larger clonotype is one base distant, so this may be a read error. This chain links TRBV9 with TRBJ2-3; D remains unclear. CDR3 size: 12 residues. Per the germline V gene, CDR1 is SGDLS and CDR2 is YYNGEE. V was pared by 5 bases and J by 2 bases, with 6 bases between. The CDR3 DNA follows: TGTGCCAGCAGTCGGGTCACAGATACGCAGTATTTT. Translated: CASSRVTDTQYF.

The rearrangement uses TRBV5-1 and TRBJ2-7; tentative D call: TRBD1 (6 bases). The CDR3 covers 14 residues. CDR1 is SGHRS, CDR2 YFSETQ, per germline. V lost 2 bases and J lost 1, with 10 bases in between. CDR3 coding DNA: TGCGCCAGCAGCTTATTTACAGGGTCCTACGAGCAGTACTTC. It is translated as CASSLFTGSYEQYF.

The gene calls are TRBV2 and TRBJ1-6; a possible D gene is TRBD1 (6 bases). The CDR3 spans 15 residues. The V gene's germline CDR1 is SNHLY and CDR2 FYNNEI. V was shortened by 2 bases and J by 10 bases, with 15 bases between the two germline ends. The DNA for the CDR3 is TGTGCCAGCAGTGAATGGGAGGGGGGGAACTCACCCCTCCACTTT. Translating it yields CASSEWEGGNSPLHF.

The chain is built from TRBV7-2 and TRBJ2-7; 12 bases agree with TRBD2. The CDR3 is 15 residues long. The V gene end was trimmed by 5 bases and the J gene end by 6 bases; junction bases not matched to a gene: 8. Germline V gene lookup returns CDR1 SGHTA and CDR2 FQGNSA. The CDR3 sequence: CASSPGLAGYAEQYF. Written as DNA, the CDR3 is TGTGCCAGCAGCCCAGGACTAGCGGGATACGCCGAGCAGTACTTC.

V gene TRBV24-1 combines with J gene TRBJ1-1; D perhaps matches TRBD1 (6 bases). The CDR3 spans 13 residues. Per germline, CDR1 KGHDR and CDR2 SFDVKD. The V and J ends lost 6 bases and 7 bases respectively, with 14 bases between them. The CDR3 loop is CATSPGVGDEAFF. As DNA, the CDR3 is TGTGCCACCAGTCCAGGGGTAGGAGATGAAGCTTTCTTT.

V and J are TRBV4-3 and TRBJ2-3, with D perhaps TRBD2 (6 bases). The CDR3 runs 17 residues. V gave up 1 base and J gave up 0 bases, with 14 bases separating them. Per the germline V gene, CDR1 is LGHNA and CDR2 is YSLEER. DNA of the CDR3: TGCGCCAGCAGCCAAGGTGGAGGGAGAGTAAGCACAGATACGCAGTATTTT. Encoded protein: CASSQGGGRVSTDTQYF.

The J gene is TRBJ1-5, the V gene TRBV28; 8 nucleotides line up with TRBD1. Unmatched junction bases numbered 26, after V lost 7 bases and J lost 3 bases. This CDR3 contains 21 residues. Per germline, CDR1 MDHEN and CDR2 SYDVKM. CDR3 in amino acids: CASTAGGAGQVGGNNNQPQHF. The CDR3 bases are TGTGCCAGCACCGCCGGCGGGGCGGGACAGGTAGGGGGAAATAACAATCAGCCCCAGCATTTT.

The chain joins TRBV9 to TRBJ2-5; D is perhaps TRBD2 (7 bases). This CDR3 is 17 amino acids long. CDR1 SGDLS and CDR2 YYNGEE come from the germline V gene. Trimming stripped 3 bases from V and 4 bases from J, with 22 bases between. DNA for the CDR3: TGTGCCAGCAGCGACCCGAGGGGGGGTAATCGGGGAGAGACCCAGTACTTC. Residues: CASSDPRGGNRGETQYF.

The genes are TRBV19 and TRBJ1-1; D is ambiguous. Trimming took off 3 bases at V and 3 bases at J, with 2 bases between the two ends. The CDR3 contains 11 residues. The germline CDR1 and CDR2 sequences are LNHDA and SQIVND (reference sequence). CDR3 residues: CASSIDTEAFF. The CDR3 DNA follows: TGTGCCAGTAGTATCGACACTGAAGCTTTCTTT.

J is TRBJ1-2 and V is TRBV18; weak D call: TRBD1 (5 bases). Germline loops: CDR1 KGHSH, CDR2 LQKENI. V was pared by 2 bases and J by 4 bases, with 23 bases between. The CDR3 extends over 18 amino acids. The CDR3 is CASSPTGNRGGMLYGYTF. The CDR3 nucleotides read TGTGCCAGCTCACCAACCGGTAATAGGGGCGGGATGCTCTATGGCTACACCTTC.

The V and J genes are TRBV9 and TRBJ2-1, with 7 bases identical to TRBD2. The V gene end was trimmed by 4 bases and the J gene end by 9 bases; junction bases not matched to a gene: 10. There are 14 residues in the CDR3. Germline CDR1 is SGDLS and CDR2 is YYNGEE. CDR3 sequence reads: CASSSSGLGGEQFF. The CDR3 DNA is TGTGCCAGCAGCAGTAGCGGGTTGGGCGGTGAGCAGTTCTTC.

This clone was found once. This rearrangement joins TRBV7-2 to TRBJ1-2, with 7 bases matching TRBD1. Germline CDR1 is SGHTA and CDR2 is FQGNSA. With 4 bases clipped from V and 1 base from J, the junction kept 6 bases outside the gene matches. The CDR3 is 15 residues long. The CDR3 coding sequence is TGTGCCAGCAGCTCGACGACAGGGAGTAACTATGGCTACACCTTC. Protein sequence: CASSSTTGSNYGYTF.

The chain employs TRBV19 and TRBJ2-5; 9 bases fit TRBD1. CDR1 is LNHDA and CDR2 is SQIVND in the germline V gene (reference sequence). This CDR3 contains 14 residues. Trimming at V came to 8 bases and at J to 2 bases, leaving 6 bases not matched to a gene. The CDR3 loop reads CASSTGGVQETQYF. CDR3 DNA sequence: TGTGCCAGTTCGACAGGGGGGGTACAAGAGACCCAGTACTTC.

The V and J genes are TRBV5-1 and TRBJ2-3, with TRBD2 matching over 14 bases. Germline V gene data show CDR1 as SGHRS and CDR2 as YFSETQ. The length of the CDR3 is 17 residues. Trimming cost V 5 bases and J 2 bases; bases outside gene matches: 7. The CDR3 loop reads CASREGTSGRTTDTQYF. The CDR3 region has the DNA TGCGCCAGCAGGGAAGGGACTAGCGGGAGAACCACAGATACGCAGTATTTT.

This clone is a singleton in its sample. This chain uses TRBV28 with TRBJ2-5; 11 bases are shared with TRBD2. Germline CDR1 MDHEN, CDR2 SYDVKM. The CDR3 consists of 16 residues. The trim removed 0 bases at V and 5 bases at J, leaving 5 bases unmatched. The CDR3 DNA reads as TGTGCCAGCAGTTTATGGACTAGCGGGGATGCGGAGACCCAGTACTTC. Amino acids: CASSLWTSGDAETQYF.

The chain is built from TRBV18 and TRBJ2-7; perhaps TRBD1 as D (5 bases). The ends were cut back, 6 bases at V and 3 bases at J, with 15 bases in the middle. The CDR3 consists of 14 residues. Germline CDR1 and CDR2: KGHSH and LQKENI. CDR3 region: CASSAGLDGYEQYF. CDR3 nucleotides: TGTGCCAGCTCGGCAGGGCTAGATGGCTACGAGCAGTACTTC.

The chain uses TRBV19 and TRBJ1-3; possible D gene TRBD1, 5 bases. Deletions cut 3 bases from V and 0 bases from J, with 12 bases between. The CDR3 has 16 residues. CDR1 is LNHDA, CDR2 SQIVND, per germline (reference sequence). In DNA, the CDR3 is TGTGCCAGTAGTATCGCGCCAGGGAACTCTGGAAACACCATATATTTT. It specifies CASSIAPGNSGNTIYF.

The gene calls are TRBV4-2 and TRBJ1-1; no definite D call. The germline V gene encodes CDR1 LGHNA and CDR2 YNFKEQ. The CDR3 runs to 15 residues. Trimming took 0 bases from V and 5 from J, leaving 13 bases between them. CDR3 DNA sequence: TGTGCCAGCAGCCAAGACCCATATGTCGGGACTGAAGCTTTCTTT. This translates into CASSQDPYVGTEAFF.

This clone showed up many times. The V and J genes are TRBV19 and TRBJ2-7, with 13 bases lining up with TRBD2. J was trimmed by 0 bases and V by 0 bases; bases with no gene match: 8. This CDR3 spans 19 amino acids. CDR1 and CDR2 from the germline V gene are LNHDA and SQIVND (reference sequence). The CDR3 loop is CASSIDGTSGTGGSYEQYF. CDR3 nucleotide sequence: TGTGCCAGTAGTATAGATGGGACTAGCGGGACCGGCGGCTCCTACGAGCAGTACTTC.

In this sample, this clone turned up a few times. The chain uses TRBV6-5 and TRBJ1-4; 9 positions match TRBD1. With 5 bases clipped from V and 6 bases from J, the junction kept 4 bases outside the gene matches. The CDR3 is 14 residues long. Per germline, CDR1 MNHEY and CDR2 SVGAGI. The CDR3 sequence: CASSTGTGYEKLFF. In DNA, the CDR3 is TGTGCCAGCAGTACCGGGACAGGGTATGAAAAACTGTTTTTT.

The J gene is TRBJ2-1, the V gene TRBV29-1; D is ambiguous. The CDR3 has 13 residues. Trimming pared 3 bases from V and 3 bases from J, leaving 9 bases between. CDR1 and CDR2 from the germline V gene are SQVTM and ANQGSEA. CDR3 coding DNA: TGCAGCGTTGAGACTTCCGTCTACAATGAGCAGTTCTTC. Protein: CSVETSVYNEQFF.